Presented here are 11 T cell receptor beta chains from one specimen sequenced in a study of spatial heterogeneity in lung cancer. As for time point: blood at routine non-recurrence follow-up after resection. The sequenced material consisted of unsorted whole RNA from tumor, nontumor lung or frozen PBMC. TCRdb re-called the 5' RACE reads through MiXCR, storing one row per CDR3 protein. Among about 120,000 distinct CDR3 sequences listed, 12% were seen once. This sample comprised PBMCs, obtained at follow-up. Receptors were obtained from a male donor with early-stage non-small cell lung cancer.

The J gene is TRBJ1-1, the V gene TRBV15, with D unclear. Germline values: CDR1 LNHNV, CDR2 YYDKDF (reference sequence). The CDR3 contains 16 residues. The ends were cut back, 0 bases at V and 4 bases at J, with 15 bases in the middle. This CDR3 reads CATSRDREASGTEAFF. The CDR3 nucleotides read TGTGCCACCAGCAGAGATCGAGAGGCTTCGGGCACTGAAGCTTTCTTT.

The chain couples TRBV28 to TRBJ1-5; D perhaps matches TRBD1 (6 bases). Germline V lookup: CDR1 MDHEN, CDR2 SYDVKM. This CDR3 has 14 amino acids. V was clipped by 6 bases and J by 6 bases, with 15 bases between them. CDR3 coding DNA: TGTGCCAGCAGCTTACTCAGGGGAGGTCAGCCCCAGCATTTT. Protein sequence: CASSLLRGGQPQHF.

This clonotype was picked up many times. The rearrangement uses TRBV29-1 and TRBJ1-2; possible D gene TRBD1, 5 bases. The length of the CDR3 is 13 residues. The V end lost 2 bases, the J end lost 9 bases, and 16 bases lay between the germline ends. The germline V gene encodes CDR1 SQVTM and CDR2 ANQGSEA. The CDR3 spells CSVEMMAGTSYTF. The CDR3 DNA sequence: TGCAGCGTTGAAATGATGGCAGGGACTAGCTACACCTTC.

V is TRBV5-1 and J is TRBJ2-2; 9 bases map to TRBD1. The V segment lost 5 bases and the J segment 3 bases; nucleotides outside the gene matches: 5. Looked up from germline, CDR1 is SGHRS and CDR2 is YFSETQ. The CDR3 is 15 residues long. CDR3 in DNA: TGCGCCAGCAGTCGTGGACAGGGGCACACCGGGGAGCTGTTTTTT. It is translated as CASSRGQGHTGELFF.

V gene TRBV5-8 combines with J gene TRBJ1-2, with D perhaps matching TRBD1 (5 bases). Trimming stripped 2 bases from V and 6 bases from J, with 11 bases between. Germline CDR1 and CDR2: SGHTS and YDEGEE. The CDR3 length is 13 residues. The CDR3: CASSLSGSNGYTF. CDR3 DNA: TGTGCCAGCAGCTTATCAGGGTCTAATGGCTACACCTTC.

The chain joins TRBV20-1 to TRBJ1-1; D may be TRBD1 (5 bases). Germline CDR1 and CDR2: DFQATT and SNEGSKA (reference sequence). V was cut by 0 bases and J by 10 bases, with 12 bases left in between. The CDR3 is 12 residues long. CDR3 in amino acids: CSARDRDPGAFF. The CDR3 region has the DNA TGCAGTGCTAGAGACAGGGACCCTGGAGCTTTCTTT.

The V gene is TRBV20-1, the J gene TRBJ2-3, with TRBD2 as a possible D gene (5 bases). The V gene's germline CDR1 is DFQATT and CDR2 SNEGSKA (reference sequence). This CDR3 comprises 14 residues. V lost 6 bases and J lost 2, with 15 bases in between. The CDR3 here is CSAQEGPTTDTQYF. For the CDR3, the DNA is TGCAGTGCCCAAGAGGGCCCTACCACAGATACGCAGTATTTT.

In its sample, this clonotype was seen many times. The CDR3 sequence: CASSLPGQLNTEAFF. The CDR3 DNA follows: TGCGCCAGCAGCTTGCCGGGACAGCTGAACACTGAAGCTTTCTTT. The chain employs TRBV5-1 and TRBJ1-1; 7 positions agree with TRBD1. With V trimmed by 1 base and J by 0 bases, 3 bases remained unmatched. Per the germline V gene, CDR1 is SGHRS and CDR2 is YFSETQ. This CDR3 has 15 residues.

The rearrangement links TRBV6-6 to TRBJ2-7; maybe TRBD1 (5 bases). The CDR3 covers 17 residues. Deletions cut 2 bases from V and 1 base from J, with 18 bases between. Germline CDR1 MNHNY, CDR2 SVGAGI (reference sequence). This chain's CDR3 is CASSYGITSTVSYEQYF. Written as DNA, the CDR3 is TGTGCCAGCAGTTACGGAATTACTTCGACAGTGTCCTACGAGCAGTACTTC.

This clonotype was seen a few times. This sequence joins TRBV15 and TRBJ2-7; 8 nucleotides match TRBD1. The germline CDR1 and CDR2 sequences are LNHNV and YYDKDF (reference sequence). The trim removed 0 bases at V and 3 bases at J, leaving 4 bases unmatched. This CDR3 spans 15 amino acids. The CDR3 protein is CATSRELGTGYEQYF. Here the CDR3 DNA reads TGTGCCACCAGCAGAGAACTTGGGACAGGCTACGAGCAGTACTTC.

This clonotype has a handful of counts. The rearrangement uses TRBV20-1 and TRBJ2-1; D is undetermined. The CDR3 sequence is 14 residues long. The V gene lost 2 bases and the J gene lost 3 bases, with 11 bases spanning the gap. Looked up from germline, CDR1 is DFQATT and CDR2 is SNEGSKA (reference sequence). The CDR3 loop is CSARIRSRYNEQFF. CDR3 sequence (DNA): TGCAGTGCTAGAATTCGAAGTCGCTACAATGAGCAGTTCTTC.